The 29 T cell receptor beta chains below were found in one sample sequenced in a study of cytomegalovirus exposure and HLA in healthy donors. Primers included in the PCR were 60 Vbeta and 13 Jbeta primers. Profiling relied on immunoSEQ multiplex PCR, and the TCRdb table lists in-frame clones only, not all of them. This sample yields about 170,000 clones, of which 85% are seen a single time; over 2.5% belongs to the top ten. What was sequenced was PBMCs. Receptor source: a man younger than 40 in good health and CMV-seropositive.

Concerning this clone itself: One end of the junction does not line up with germline, which may come from a read error. V gene TRBV7-9 combines with J gene TRBJ2-1, with D tentatively TRBD2 (6 bases). Germline CDR1 SEHNR, CDR2 FQNEAQ (reference sequence). The CDR3 is 16 residues long. This chain's CDR3 is CSSTLLGLTPDNEQFF. CDR3 nucleotide sequence: TGTTCCAGCACCCTACTGGGACTCACCCCCGACAATGAGCAGTTCTTC.

This clone was recorded only once. The chain employs TRBV7-9 and TRBJ2-7; TRBD2 matches at 8 bases. Germline trimming cut 3 bases from V and 2 bases from J; bases unmatched to any gene: 6. This CDR3 is built from 15 residues. CDR1 SEHNR and CDR2 FQNEAQ come from the germline V gene (reference sequence). Written as DNA, the CDR3 is TGTGCCAGCAGCTTGGGGCTAGCGGGCCCCTACGAGCAGTACGTC. It specifies CASSLGLAGPYEQYV.

The chain employs TRBV18 and TRBJ2-7, with 10 nucleotides matching TRBD1. The CDR3 loop spans 14 amino acids. Unmatched junction bases numbered 4, after V lost 3 bases and J lost 5 bases. Germline V gene sequence: CDR1 KGHSH, CDR2 LQKENI. DNA of the CDR3: TGTGCCAGCTCACCGGACAGGGGGTCCCACGAGCAGTACGTC. Encoded protein: CASSPDRGSHEQYV.

This chain joins TRBV7-6 and TRBJ1-1; TRBD1 might be the D (5 bases). V dropped 2 bases and J dropped 1 base, with 11 bases sitting between them. The CDR3 is 15 residues long. Germline V gene data show CDR1 as SGHVS and CDR2 as FNYEAQ. The chain's CDR3 is CASSLLRGRNTEAFF. For the CDR3, the DNA is TGTGCCAGCAGCTTACTGCGGGGGAGGAACACTGAAGCTTTCTTT.

The chain joins TRBV5-1 to TRBJ2-7; D might be TRBD1 (6 bases). CDR3 size: 15 residues. The V end was cut by 3 bases, the J end by 3 bases, with 16 bases between. Germline V CDR1 and CDR2: SGHRS, YFSETQ. DNA of the CDR3: TGCGCCAGCAGCTCCTGGACAGCCTGGAGCTACGAGCAGTACGTC. Protein: CASSSWTAWSYEQYV.

This clone was seen a single time. The chain uses TRBV6-1 and TRBJ1-1; D is perhaps TRBD1 (6 bases). The CDR3 has 13 residues. Per the germline V gene, CDR1 is MNHNS and CDR2 is SASEGT. Between the trimmed V and J ends, which lost 6 bases and 11 bases, there was a span of 19 bases. CDR3 protein: CASRRGISGQAFF. The CDR3 DNA reads as TGTGCCAGCAGGAGAGGGATCTCTGGACAGGCTTTCTTT.

This clone was observed a handful of times. J is TRBJ2-2 and V is TRBV6-1; D gene uncertain. V was trimmed by 9 bases and J by 6 bases, leaving 8 bases between them. Germline CDR1 MNHNS, CDR2 SASEGT. The length of the CDR3 is 11 residues. The CDR3 sequence is CASNTPGELFF. CDR3 coding DNA: TGTGCCAGTAATACACCCGGGGAGCTGTTTTTT.

Points on this clone: Germline and junction disagree at one end, which may indicate a read error. The V gene is TRBV5-4, the J gene TRBJ2-7; TRBD2 is a possible D gene (5 bases). CDR3 length: 15 residues. Germline lookup yields CDR1 SGHNT and CDR2 YYREEE (reference sequence). CDR3 nucleotide sequence: TGTGCCAGCAGCTTGAGCGGAGAGACCTCCTTCGAGCAGTACTTC. This encodes CASSLSGETSFEQYF.

This clone was recorded once. V and J are TRBV4-3 and TRBJ2-4; 12 bases map to TRBD2. The CDR3 has 18 residues. With 1 base clipped from V and 5 bases from J, the junction kept 9 bases outside the gene matches. Germline V gene data show CDR1 as LGHNA and CDR2 as YSLEER. The CDR3 nucleotides are TGCGCCAGCAGCCAAGGGAACCTAGCGGGAGGGCCCCAAAACATTCAGTACTTC. The encoded protein is CASSQGNLAGGPQNIQYF.

The chain carries TRBV18 and TRBJ2-1, with a weak D call TRBD1 (5 bases). The CDR3 covers 15 residues. From germline, CDR1 is KGHSH and CDR2 LQKENI. The germline V and J ends were trimmed by 1 base and 8 bases, with 15 bases remaining between them. The CDR3 sequence: CASSPRPGIVDEQFF. The CDR3 coding sequence is TGTGCCAGCTCACCACGCCCAGGGATCGTGGATGAGCAGTTCTTC.

The chain links TRBV7-2 to TRBJ2-2, with 7 bases matching TRBD2. V was pared by 1 base and J by 9 bases, with 5 bases of the junction left unmatched. Germline-derived CDR1 and CDR2 are SGHTA and FQGNSA. This CDR3 has 14 residues. The CDR3 protein is CASSLGDYPRELFF. In DNA, the CDR3 is TGTGCCAGCAGCTTAGGGGACTACCCACGGGAGCTGTTTTTT.

The CDR3, as DNA: TGTGCCAGTAGTATCCAAACGCTAGCGGGAGTAGAGAATGAGCAGTTCTTC. It yields the protein CASSIQTLAGVENEQFF. The chain links TRBV19 to TRBJ2-1; 10 bases map to TRBD2. Trimming cost V 3 bases and J 7 bases; bases outside gene matches: 12. Germline-derived CDR1 and CDR2 are LNHDA and SQIVND (reference sequence). This CDR3 comprises 17 residues.

The chain is built from TRBV11-3 and TRBJ2-3; 7 bases line up with TRBD2. V was clipped by 1 base and J by 2 bases; unmatched bases: 6. There are 16 residues in the CDR3. CDR1 is SGHNT and CDR2 is YENEEA in the germline V gene. The CDR3 nucleotides are TGTGCCAGCAGCTTAGGGACTAGTGTTACCACAGATACGCAGTATTTT. Translated: CASSLGTSVTTDTQYF.

On this clone: An end of the junction differs from the germline gene, which may be a read error. This sequence joins TRBV25-1 and TRBJ2-3; a weak D match, TRBD1 (6 bases). The CDR3 spans 14 residues. Looked up from germline, CDR1 is MGHDK and CDR2 is SYGVNS. CDR3: CASSDGRGTGTQYF. The CDR3 DNA reads TGTGCCAGCAGTGATGGCAGGGGCACAGGTACGCAGTATTTT.

This clone was counted a few times. V gene TRBV6-5 combines with J gene TRBJ1-1; D is ambiguous. This CDR3 contains 16 residues. Between the trimmed V and J ends, which lost 4 bases and 5 bases, there was a span of 20 bases. Per germline, CDR1 MNHEY and CDR2 SVGAGI. The CDR3 here is CASSLTSTFLGTEAFF. The CDR3 DNA follows: TGTGCCAGCAGTTTAACATCGACTTTCCTCGGGACTGAAGCTTTCTTT.

The chain has TRBV6-6 and TRBJ2-7, with D tentatively TRBD1 (5 bases). V lost 0 bases and J lost 2, with 8 bases in between. Germline values: CDR1 MNHNY, CDR2 SVGAGI (reference sequence). This CDR3 spans 14 amino acids. The CDR3 nucleotides are TGTGCCAGCAGTTACTCGCAGGGTACCTACGAGCAGTACTTC. It specifies CASSYSQGTYEQYF.

This clone is a singleton in its sample. V gene TRBV19 combines with J gene TRBJ2-3; D gene unclear. V lost 5 bases to trimming and J lost 1 base, with 10 bases between them. In germline, CDR1 is LNHDA, CDR2 SQIVND (reference sequence). The length of the CDR3 is 14 residues. The CDR3 here is CASSSGPRTDTQYF. CDR3 bases: TGTGCCAGTAGTTCCGGTCCCCGCACAGATACGCAGTATTTT. The variable domain in full, completed from reference TRBV19 and TRBJ2-3, reads DGGITQSPKYLFRKEGQNVTLSCEQNLNHDAMYWYRQDPGQGLRLIYYSQIVNDFQKGDIAEGYSVSREKKESFPLTVTSAQKNPTAFYLCASSSGPRTDTQYFGPGTRLTVL.

V and J are TRBV6-6 and TRBJ2-7; 9 nucleotides agree with TRBD1. CDR3 length equals 15 residues. CDR1 is MNHNY, CDR2 SVGAGI, per germline (reference sequence). With 6 bases clipped from V and 3 bases from J, the junction kept 9 bases outside the gene matches. The CDR3 bases are TGTGCCAGCAGACCCGGGACAGGGATGGTCTACGAGCAGTACTTC. Residues: CASRPGTGMVYEQYF.

V is TRBV7-2 and J is TRBJ2-6; the match to TRBD1 covers 7 bases. Trimming at V came to 1 base and at J to 4 bases, leaving 7 bases not matched to a gene. Germline CDR1 reads SGHTA; CDR2 reads FQGNSA. The CDR3 has 17 amino acids. CDR3 nucleotides: TGTGCCAGCAGCTTAGAGGGGGCGTGGGCAGGGGCCAACGTCCTGACTTTC. Residues: CASSLEGAWAGANVLTF.

The table lists this clone with a few counts. The V and J genes are TRBV4-1 and TRBJ1-1; tentatively, D is TRBD1 (6 bases). The CDR3 has 16 amino acids. The germline CDR1 and CDR2 sequences are MGHRA and YSYEKL. Trimming stripped 4 bases from V and 1 base from J, with 16 bases between. CDR3: CASSPLSGTSNTEAFF. The CDR3 nucleotides read TGCGCCAGCAGCCCACTTTCCGGGACATCGAACACTGAAGCTTTCTTT.

The CDR3 loop reads CASSFQAGPYGYTF. The CDR3, as DNA: TGTGCCAGCAGCTTTCAGGCAGGGCCCTATGGCTACACCTTC. The chain couples TRBV7-9 to TRBJ1-2; D may be TRBD1 (5 bases). V lost 3 bases and J lost 4, with 12 bases in between. This CDR3 has 14 residues. Germline-derived CDR1 and CDR2 are SEHNR and FQNEAQ (reference sequence). The entire variable domain, with the rest obtained from reference TRBV7-9 and TRBJ1-2, is as follows: DTGVSQNPRHKITKRGQNVTFRCDPISEHNRLYWYRQTLGQGPEFLTYFQNEAQLEKSRLLSDRFSAERPKGSFSTLEIQRTEQGDSAMYLCASSFQAGPYGYTFGSGTRLTVV.

This sequence joins TRBV7-2 and TRBJ2-5; 7 positions agree with TRBD1. CDR1 SGHTA and CDR2 FQGNSA come from the germline V gene. The CDR3 runs to 16 residues. Trimming took 5 bases from V and 0 from J; bases not matched to a gene: 9. The CDR3 sequence: CASSRQDRRYQETQYF. The CDR3 DNA is TGTGCCAGCAGCCGGCAGGACAGGAGGTACCAAGAGACCCAGTACTTC.

The V gene is TRBV29-1, the J gene TRBJ2-3; the match to TRBD2 covers 12 bases. The germline V gene has CDR1 SQVTM and CDR2 ANQGSEA. J lost 6 bases, V lost 4 bases, and 2 bases had no gene match. The CDR3 has 13 residues. CDR3 residues: CSVGLAGEDTQYF. CDR3 DNA sequence: TGCAGCGTTGGACTAGCGGGAGAGGATACGCAGTATTTT.

This clone occurred a few times. The genes are TRBV6-6 and TRBJ2-7, with TRBD1 matching 10 bases. The CDR3 runs 16 residues. Germline lookup yields CDR1 MNHNY and CDR2 SVGAGI (reference sequence). After removal of 5 bases from V and 3 bases from J, the junction contained 10 bases not matched to a gene. In DNA, the CDR3 is TGTGCCAGCAGTAACGCAGGGACAGGGGTACGCTACGAGCAGTACTTC. This translates into CASSNAGTGVRYEQYF.

The chain recombines TRBV7-9 with TRBJ2-1, with D uncertain. The CDR3 length is 14 residues. V was trimmed by 5 bases and J by 3 bases, leaving 11 bases between them. Germline loops: CDR1 SEHNR, CDR2 FQNEAQ (reference sequence). CDR3 sequence (DNA): TGTGCCAGCAGCCTCACTTCCCTCTACAATGAGCAGTTCTTC. It codes for CASSLTSLYNEQFF.

The chain has TRBV5-4 and TRBJ1-1, with a possible D match to TRBD1 (6 bases). V was trimmed by 6 bases and J by 1 base, leaving 16 bases between them. From germline, CDR1 is SGHNT and CDR2 YYREEE (reference sequence). The CDR3 spans 15 residues. DNA for the CDR3: TGTGCCAGCACCCTCAGGGGCGCAGGGAACACTGAAGCTTTCTTT. This encodes CASTLRGAGNTEAFF.

This clone is a singleton in its sample. The CDR3 sequence: CATSRGSGSSTDTQYF. Written as DNA, the CDR3 is TGTGCCACCAGCAGAGGTAGCGGGTCTAGCACAGATACGCAGTATTTT. V and J are TRBV15 and TRBJ2-3, with 7 bases matching TRBD2. The CDR3 extends over 16 amino acids. Trimming removed 1 base from V and 0 bases from J; junction bases left unmatched: 4. Per the germline V gene, CDR1 is LNHNV and CDR2 is YYDKDF (reference sequence).

The V gene is TRBV15, the J gene TRBJ1-1; D may be TRBD1 (5 bases). Trimming removed 3 bases at V and 3 bases at J, with 14 bases between. Germline CDR1 is LNHNV and CDR2 is YYDKDF (reference sequence). This CDR3 spans 15 amino acids. CDR3: CATSSLRGWDTEAFF. DNA of the CDR3: TGTGCCACCAGCAGCCTTCGGGGGTGGGACACTGAAGCTTTCTTT.

The chain links TRBV11-2 to TRBJ2-1; 7 nucleotides agree with TRBD2. With V trimmed by 0 bases and J by 5 bases, 7 bases remained unmatched. Germline CDR1 and CDR2: SGHAT and FQNNGV. The CDR3 sequence is 16 residues long. CDR3: CASSLDVRLADNEQFF. CDR3 nucleotides: TGTGCCAGCAGCTTAGACGTCAGACTAGCCGACAATGAGCAGTTCTTC.